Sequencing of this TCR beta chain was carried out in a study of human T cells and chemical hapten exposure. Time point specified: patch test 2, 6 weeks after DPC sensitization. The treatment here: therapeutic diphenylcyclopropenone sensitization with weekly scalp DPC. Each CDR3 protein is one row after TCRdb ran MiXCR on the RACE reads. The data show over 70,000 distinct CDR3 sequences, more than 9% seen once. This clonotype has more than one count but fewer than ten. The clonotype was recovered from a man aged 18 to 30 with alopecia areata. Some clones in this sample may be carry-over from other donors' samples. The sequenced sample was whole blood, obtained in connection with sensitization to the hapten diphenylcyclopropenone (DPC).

The CDR3 spells CANALEGVGETQYF. In nucleotides, the CDR3 is TGTGCCAACGCTTTGGAAGGAGTAGGAGAGACCCAGTACTTC. The V and J genes are TRBV2 and TRBJ2-5; D not certain. V dropped 10 bases and J dropped 4 bases, with 19 bases sitting between them. The CDR3 loop spans 14 amino acids. Germline values: CDR1 SNHLY, CDR2 FYNNEI. The whole variable domain, filled in from reference TRBV2 and TRBJ2-5, reads EPEVTQTPSHQVTQMGQEVILRCVPISNHLYFYWYRQILGQKVEFLVSFYNNEISEKSEIFDDQFSVERPDGSNFTLKIRSTKLEDSAMYFCANALEGVGETQYFGPGTRLLVL.